This TCR beta chain comes out of a study of cytomegalovirus exposure and HLA in healthy donors. Study-wide findings and caveats: TCR beta sequences reportedly predicted the HLA-A and HLA-B alleles of most subjects accurately. Analysis performed later found 16,951 TCR beta sequences associated with HLA alleles at 0.05 false discovery rate. On later analysis, the bulk of CMV-associated TCR beta chains appeared to be HLA-restricted.

A remark on this clone: What it binds is unknown.

PCR used 60 Vbeta primers and 13 Jbeta primers. Here immunoSEQ multiplex PCR was the method, and the copy in TCRdb shows in-frame clones only, minus some. The data show 100,000 to 150,000 clones, roughly 62% seen once. The sample was PBMCs. The sequence came from a man between 25 and 39 years old in good health and CMV-seropositive.

CDR3 DNA sequence: TGTGCCAGCAGAAACGGGGGGATTGGGGGCTACACCTTC. Translation gives CASRNGGIGGYTF. The genes are TRBV6-5 and TRBJ1-2; D might be TRBD1 (5 bases). Germline V gene lookup returns CDR1 MNHEY and CDR2 SVGAGI. Between the trimmed V and J ends, which lost 6 bases and 8 bases, there was a span of 16 bases. The CDR3 length is 13 residues.